The 32 T cell receptor beta chains in this list originate from one sample, sequenced in a study of T cell repertoires in cytomegalovirus infection. TCRdb analysed the reads with MiXCR anew, one entry per CDR3 protein. In the table there are about 900,000 distinct CDR3 sequences, 25% to 40% of which are singletons. The antigens for these receptors are not known. Specimen: cultured CD8+ T cells from PBMCs, collected from culture after CMV antigen stimulation. These receptors all come from a human donor in good health (CMV status not recorded). Some clones in this sample may be carry-over from other donors' samples.

The chain has TRBV4-1 and TRBJ1-1; the D is unclear. This CDR3 is built from 14 residues. Germline V gene data show CDR1 as MGHRA and CDR2 as YSYEKL. Trimming stripped 0 bases from V and 2 bases from J, with 7 bases between. The CDR3 DNA is TGCGCCAGCAGCCAAGATAAGGATAACACTGAAGCTTTCTTT. It encodes CASSQDKDNTEAFF.

This clonotype occurred many times. The chain links TRBV7-8 to TRBJ2-3; 9 positions match TRBD1. The V gene's germline CDR1 is SGHVS and CDR2 FQNEAQ. After removal of 4 bases from V and 4 bases from J, the junction contained 3 bases not matched to a gene. The CDR3 runs 14 residues. CDR3 nucleotides: TGTGCCAGCAGCTCCCGACAGGGGGCAGATACGCAGTATTTT. Translation gives CASSSRQGADTQYF. The whole variable domain, filled in from reference TRBV7-8 and TRBJ2-3, reads GAGVSQSPRYKVAKRGQDVALRCDPISGHVSLFWYQQALGQGPEFLTYFQNEAQLDKSGLPSDRFFAERPEGSVSTLKIQRTQQEDSAVYLCASSSRQGADTQYFGPGTRLTVL.

This clonotype was picked up many times. CDR3: CASSLGTGISYEQYF. The CDR3 coding sequence is TGTGCCAGCAGCTTAGGGACGGGGATCTCCTACGAGCAGTACTTC. V and J are TRBV7-8 and TRBJ2-7; D might be TRBD2 (5 bases). There are 15 residues in the CDR3. The ends were cut back, 1 base at V and 0 bases at J, with 10 bases in the middle. Per the germline V gene, CDR1 is SGHVS and CDR2 is FQNEAQ.

The chain employs TRBV2 and TRBJ2-3; 14 bases map to TRBD2. Germline CDR1 and CDR2: SNHLY and FYNNEI. The CDR3 contains 15 residues. With V trimmed by 10 bases and J by 3 bases, 6 bases remained unmatched. The CDR3 DNA follows: TGTGCCACCACTTGGACTAGCGGGGGGACAGATACGCAGTATTTT. This gives the protein CATTWTSGGTDTQYF.

The chain carries TRBV19 and TRBJ2-3, with a possible D match to TRBD1 (6 bases). The CDR3 spans 15 residues. The V gene lost 3 bases and the J gene lost 2 bases, with 12 bases spanning the gap. Germline V gene lookup returns CDR1 LNHDA and CDR2 SQIVND (reference sequence). CDR3 region: CASSMGDTFTDTQYF. CDR3 coding DNA: TGTGCCAGTAGTATGGGGGACACTTTCACAGATACGCAGTATTTT.

This clonotype appeared many times. The chain has TRBV14 and TRBJ2-4, with unresolved D. CDR1 is SGHDN and CDR2 is FVKESK in the germline V gene. The length of the CDR3 is 12 residues. Between the trimmed V and J ends, which lost 2 bases and 2 bases, there was a span of 1 base. CDR3 nucleotides: TGTGCCAGCAGCCAATCCAAAAACATTCAGTACTTC. As protein: CASSQSKNIQYF. The variable domain in full, completed from reference TRBV14 and TRBJ2-4, reads EAGVTQFPSHSVIEKGQTVTLRCDPISGHDNLYWYRRVMGKEIKFLLHFVKESKQDESGMPNNRFLAERTGGTYSTLKVQPAELEDSGVYFCASSQSKNIQYFGAGTRLSVL.

This clonotype appeared many times. V usage is TRBV7-2 and J usage is TRBJ2-1; D possibly matches TRBD1 or TRBD2 (5 bases each). CDR1 is SGHTA, CDR2 FQGNSA, per germline. This CDR3 region has 14 residues. Trimming left V 3 bases short and J 10 bases short, with 16 bases between. The CDR3 DNA follows: TGTGCCAGCAGCTTGACGCGGTATGAGGGGGAGCAGTTCTTC. The encoded protein is CASSLTRYEGEQFF.

A note on this clonotype: The CDR3 carries no conserved terminal phenylalanine or tryptophan, so it likely arises from a read error. In DNA form, the CDR3 reads TGTGCCAGCGTAGCGGGACACCTGAGCTCCTACAATGAGCAGTTCTTG. As protein: CASVAGHLSSYNEQFL. The chain employs TRBV12-3 or TRBV12-4 and TRBJ2-1, with 8 bases lining up with TRBD2. V lost 8 bases to trimming and J lost 0 bases; unmatched junction nucleotides: 9. The CDR3 consists of 16 residues.

About this clonotype itself: A much larger clonotype is one base distant, so this may be a read error. The chain joins TRBV7-2 to TRBJ1-6, with 8 bases identical to TRBD1. Germline CDR1 SGHTA, CDR2 FQGNSA. This CDR3 contains 16 residues. The CDR3 spells CVSSLNTGGSGFPLHF. The CDR3 nucleotides are TGTGTCAGCAGCTTAAACACAGGGGGATCGGGGTTTCCCCTCCACTTT.

The chain carries TRBV6-2 or TRBV6-3 and TRBJ1-1; D perhaps matches TRBD1 (6 bases). CDR1 and CDR2 (germline): MNHEY, SVGEGT. Trimming removed 2 bases at V and 11 bases at J, with 15 bases between. The CDR3 extends over 13 amino acids. The CDR3 spells CASSYPRGVWAFF. CDR3 DNA: TGTGCCAGCAGTTACCCAAGGGGGGTATGGGCTTTCTTT.

The V gene is TRBV5-4, the J gene TRBJ2-1, with 7 nucleotides matching TRBD1. Germline V gives CDR1 SGHNT, CDR2 YYREEE (reference sequence). CDR3 size: 14 residues. The V gene end was trimmed by 1 base and the J gene end by 5 bases; junction bases not matched to a gene: 3. The CDR3 here is CASSLRQGDNEQFF. The CDR3 region has the DNA TGTGCCAGCAGCTTGCGTCAGGGGGACAATGAGCAGTTCTTC.

This clonotype was picked up many times. The CDR3 DNA reads TGTGCCAGCAGCTCGGGACTAGCGGGGGGCGGTACGCAGTATTTT. Encoded protein: CASSSGLAGGGTQYF. V gene TRBV7-2 combines with J gene TRBJ2-3; 15 nucleotides align to TRBD2. The CDR3 sequence is 15 residues long. Germline CDR1 and CDR2: SGHTA and FQGNSA. The junction had 4 bases not matched to a gene; V was cut back by 4 bases and J by 8 bases. Together with reference TRBV7-2 and TRBJ2-3, the CDR3 gives the full variable domain: GAGVSQSPSNKVTEKGKDVELRCDPISGHTALYWYRQSLGQGLEFLIYFQGNSAPDKSGLPSDRFSAERTGGSVSTLTIQRTQQEDSAVYLCASSSGLAGGGTQYFGPGTRLTVL.

A few counts support this clonotype. The chain combines TRBV7-9 with TRBJ1-5, with 7 bases fitting TRBD1. The J segment lost 4 bases and the V segment lost 2 bases, leaving 2 bases of the junction unmatched. CDR3 length: 14 residues. The germline CDR1 and CDR2 sequences are SEHNR and FQNEAQ (reference sequence). The CDR3 region is CASSLQGVNQPQHF. DNA of the CDR3: TGTGCCAGCAGCTTACAGGGGGTTAATCAGCCCCAGCATTTT.

The V gene is TRBV6-6, the J gene TRBJ1-1; 8 nucleotides line up with TRBD1. This CDR3 is built from 16 residues. Germline trimming cut 2 bases from V and 3 bases from J; bases unmatched to any gene: 8. The V gene's germline CDR1 is MNHNY and CDR2 SVGAGI (reference sequence). In nucleotides, the CDR3 is TGTGCCAGCAGTTACCCAACCCAGGGGGCGGACACTGAAGCTTTCTTT. Its protein is CASSYPTQGADTEAFF.

This clonotype was counted only a few times. The genes are TRBV12-3 or TRBV12-4 and TRBJ2-3, with 10 bases fitting TRBD2. V shed 6 bases and J 6 bases; nucleotides not matched to a gene: 9. This CDR3 has 15 residues. CDR3 bases: TGTGCCAGCAGCCCACAGCGGGGGGGCGGGGATACGCAGTATTTT. Amino acids: CASSPQRGGGDTQYF.

This clonotype has a handful of counts. The V call is TRBV7-9, the J call TRBJ2-2, with 10 bases that match TRBD1. V lost 6 bases, J lost 3 bases, and 4 bases stayed unmatched. Germline CDR1 and CDR2: SEHNR and FQNEAQ (reference sequence). This CDR3 is built from 15 residues. The CDR3 sequence: CASRKGTGDTGELFF. For the CDR3, the DNA is TGTGCCAGCAGAAAAGGGACAGGGGACACCGGGGAGCTGTTTTTT.

The gene calls are TRBV5-1 and TRBJ2-7; 9 bases align to TRBD2. Germline CDR1 reads SGHRS; CDR2 reads YFSETQ. This CDR3 contains 15 residues. With V trimmed by 4 bases and J by 1 base, 6 bases remained unmatched. The chain's CDR3 is CASSRLADPSYEQYV. CDR3 DNA: TGCGCCAGCAGCCGACTAGCGGACCCTTCCTACGAGCAGTACGTC.

This clonotype was seen once. The rearrangement uses TRBV7-3 and TRBJ1-2; D uncertain. Germline V CDR1 and CDR2: SGHTA, FQGTGA. The CDR3 is 18 residues long. V was cut by 5 bases and J by 0 bases, with 22 bases left in between. The CDR3 DNA reads as TGTGCCAGCAGCACTCGTCGAGATAGTGACGGAGCTAACTATGGCTACACCTTC. Its translation is CASSTRRDSDGANYGYTF. Supplemented by reference TRBV7-3 and TRBJ1-2, the full variable domain reads GAGVSQTPSNKVTEKGKYVELRCDPISGHTALYWYRQSLGQGPEFLIYFQGTGAADDSGLPNDRFFAVRPEGSVSTLKIQRTERGDSAVYLCASSTRRDSDGANYGYTFGSGTRLTVV.

V is TRBV2 and J is TRBJ1-1, with 7 bases fitting TRBD1. Per germline, CDR1 SNHLY and CDR2 FYNNEI. The junction had 13 bases not matched to a gene; V was cut back by 0 bases and J by 3 bases. The CDR3 is made up of 18 amino acids. CDR3 nucleotide sequence: TGTGCCAGCAGTGAAGCGCCAACAGGGGAGAGGCGGGACACTGAAGCTTTCTTT. The encoded protein is CASSEAPTGERRDTEAFF.

This clonotype has more than one count but fewer than ten. V gene TRBV20-1 combines with J gene TRBJ2-6; 7 bases agree with TRBD1. The CDR3 is 17 residues long. V trimming: 1 base; J trimming: 2 bases; junction bases outside the gene matches: 8. Germline V gives CDR1 DFQATT, CDR2 SNEGSKA (reference sequence). The CDR3 nucleotides are TGCAGTGCTAGAGGGGGGACAGCCAGTCCTGGGGCCAACGTCCTGACTTTC. Translating gives CSARGGTASPGANVLTF.

This chain joins TRBV20-1 and TRBJ1-1, with D perhaps TRBD1 (5 bases). Trimming removed 0 bases at V and 1 base at J, with 6 bases between. Germline V gene sequence: CDR1 DFQATT, CDR2 SNEGSKA (reference sequence). The CDR3 covers 13 residues. The CDR3 DNA reads TGCAGTGCTAGAGAGAGGGGGAACACTGAAGCTTTCTTT. Its protein product is CSARERGNTEAFF.

The rearrangement links TRBV14 to TRBJ2-1; 10 nucleotides match TRBD1. The V and J ends lost 3 bases and 4 bases, in that order; junction bases with no gene match: 6. CDR1 SGHDN and CDR2 FVKESK come from the germline V gene. This CDR3 comprises 16 residues. CDR3 residues: CASSQTGTGVYNEQFF. The DNA of the CDR3 is TGTGCCAGCAGCCAGACCGGGACAGGGGTATACAATGAGCAGTTCTTC.

This clonotype was seen at least ten times. The CDR3 region is CASSFILNRVPEQFF. The CDR3 DNA sequence: TGTGCCAGCAGTTTCATCCTAAACAGGGTTCCTGAGCAGTTCTTC. V usage is TRBV28 and J usage is TRBJ2-1; tentatively, D is TRBD1 (6 bases). The CDR3 consists of 15 residues. Germline CDR1 is MDHEN and CDR2 is SYDVKM. The germline V and J ends were trimmed by 3 bases and 9 bases, with 18 bases remaining between them.

This clonotype was recorded a few times. The chain joins TRBV10-3 to TRBJ1-3, with D tentatively TRBD1 (5 bases). V was shortened by 3 bases and J by 0 bases, with 6 bases between the two germline ends. The length of the CDR3 is 14 residues. Germline CDR1 reads ENHRY; CDR2 reads SYGVKD. Here the CDR3 DNA reads TGTGCCATCAGTGACGGGGGCTCTGGAAACACCATATATTTT. It encodes CAISDGGSGNTIYF.

This chain joins TRBV7-9 and TRBJ2-7, with D unresolved. V was clipped by 3 bases and J by 5 bases, with 17 bases between them. The CDR3 spans 15 residues. Germline CDR1 is SEHNR and CDR2 is FQNEAQ (reference sequence). Written as DNA, the CDR3 is TGTGCCAGCAGCTTGACGGACCAACCCGGAGACGAGCAGTACTTC. Protein: CASSLTDQPGDEQYF.

The chain combines TRBV7-9 with TRBJ2-7; maybe TRBD2 (5 bases). The V end lost 6 bases, the J end lost 3 bases, and 15 bases lay between the germline ends. Germline V lookup: CDR1 SEHNR, CDR2 FQNEAQ (reference sequence). The CDR3 totals 14 residues. DNA for the CDR3: TGTGCCAGCAGTTCCCCGGGAATCAACTACGAGCAGTACTTC. Protein: CASSSPGINYEQYF.

The CDR3 spells CASGLGQFPEQYF. DNA of the CDR3: TGTGCTAGTGGTTTGGGCCAGTTCCCCGAGCAGTACTTC. The chain joins TRBV12-5 to TRBJ2-7; D call uncertain. Germline V gives CDR1 LGHNT, CDR2 FRNRAP. The CDR3 is 13 residues long. The V and J ends lost 1 base and 6 bases respectively, with 10 bases between them.

Only a few counts were recorded for this clonotype. The chain is built from TRBV6-2 or TRBV6-3 and TRBJ1-1, with D hard to call. From germline, CDR1 is MNHEY and CDR2 SVGEGT. The CDR3 is 13 amino acids. Trimming took 2 bases from V and 5 from J, leaving 9 bases between them. CDR3 nucleotides: TGTGCCAGCAGTTACGTCGGGAGGACTGAAGCTTTCTTT. Protein sequence: CASSYVGRTEAFF.

This clonotype was found many times. The rearrangement uses TRBV7-6 and TRBJ2-1, with a tentative D call TRBD1 (5 bases). The length of the CDR3 is 15 residues. Germline CDR1 is SGHVS and CDR2 is FNYEAQ. Trimming pared 1 base from V and 0 bases from J, leaving 7 bases between. The CDR3 here is CASSLGRDSYNEQFF. CDR3 coding DNA: TGTGCCAGCAGCTTAGGCAGGGACTCCTACAATGAGCAGTTCTTC. The variable domain in full, completed from reference TRBV7-6 and TRBJ2-1, reads GAGVSQSPRYKVTKRGQDVALRCDPISGHVSLYWYRQALGQGPEFLTYFNYEAQQDKSGLPNDRFSAERPEGSISTLTIQRTEQRDSAMYRCASSLGRDSYNEQFFGPGTRLTVL.

The chain links TRBV6-1 to TRBJ1-2, with D perhaps matching TRBD1 (5 bases). The CDR3 length is 14 residues. The V and J ends lost 1 base and 6 bases respectively, with 12 bases between them. The germline V gene has CDR1 MNHNS and CDR2 SASEGT. CDR3 residues: CASSEEPGINGYTF. The DNA of the CDR3 is TGTGCCAGCAGTGAAGAACCAGGGATAAATGGCTACACCTTC.

The chain has TRBV28 and TRBJ1-3; TRBD1 might be the D (5 bases). Germline CDR1 is MDHEN and CDR2 is SYDVKM. V shed 0 bases and J shed 0 bases, with 9 bases lying between them. The CDR3 totals 16 residues. The CDR3 region has the DNA TGTGCCAGCAGTTTATGGGGGCAGTACTCTGGAAACACCATATATTTT. The encoded protein is CASSLWGQYSGNTIYF.

This chain joins TRBV2 and TRBJ2-3; TRBD2 agrees at 11 bases. Losses at the gene ends were 4 bases for V and 2 bases for J; bases not matched to a gene: 14. Germline assignment: CDR1 SNHLY and CDR2 FYNNEI. The CDR3 totals 19 residues. The CDR3 reads CASSVDSGGAYLHTDTQYF. The CDR3 DNA follows: TGTGCCAGCAGTGTTGATAGCGGGGGGGCTTACCTCCACACAGATACGCAGTATTTT.